The clone carrying this T cell receptor beta chain occurred a few times. What it binds is unknown. The V gene lost 3 bases and the J gene lost 8 bases, with 13 bases spanning the gap. CDR1 is MDHEN and CDR2 is SYDVKM in the germline V gene. The length of the CDR3 is 13 residues. The record originates from a study of OX40 agonist ivuxolimab in advanced cancers. Broader study findings: The 0.1-3.0 mg/kg partial responders had among the lowest clonal expansion. At doses 0.1 to 3.0 mg/kg, CD4+ and CD8+ clones expanded.

Sequencing was performed with immunoSEQ multiplex PCR; in TCRdb, only in-frame clones are kept and a portion is missing. The table shows approximately 90,000 clones, with 87% occurring only once. This sequence originates from an adult with an advanced solid tumor such as melanoma, head and neck, liver or kidney cancer. Sequencing was performed on CD4+ or CD8+ T cells sorted from blood, taken in a trial of the OX40 agonist ivuxolimab. V and J are TRBV28 and TRBJ1-2; possible D gene TRBD1, 5 bases. The CDR3 nucleotides are TGTGCCAGCAGTTTGGGGGGACGGGAGGGCTACACCTTC. Its translation: CASSLGGREGYTF.